The 10 T cell receptor beta chains below all came from one sample that was sequenced in a study of blood T cell repertoires in COVID-19. Some clones are missing from TCRdb's copy, which holds only in-frame ones; the method was immunoSEQ multiplex PCR. Of about 340,000 clones detected, about 92% appear once; the ten largest clones hold 15% to 20%. Sample: PBMCs or T cells enriched from blood (not recorded which). The receptors shown here come from a woman aged 25 to 39 who had recovered from COVID-19.

The genes are TRBV11-3 and TRBJ2-5; 9 bases line up with TRBD1. CDR1 is SGHNT and CDR2 is YENEEA in the germline V gene. The CDR3 consists of 13 residues. J gave up 5 bases and V 6 bases, and 4 bases lay outside the gene matches. The CDR3 DNA reads as TGTGCCAGCAGTACAGGGGGCGGGGAGACCCAGTACTTC. Its translation: CASSTGGGETQYF.

The CDR3 spells CSVRRETQYF. The CDR3 nucleotides read TGCAGTGTCCGTCGAGAGACCCAGTACTTC. V usage is TRBV20-1 and J usage is TRBJ2-5; unclear D gene. V was shortened by 7 bases and J by 4 bases, with 7 bases between the two germline ends. Germline V gives CDR1 DFQATT, CDR2 SNEGSKA (reference sequence). This CDR3 has 10 residues.

J is TRBJ2-3 and V is TRBV11-3; TRBD1 aligns across 9 bases. J was trimmed by 1 base and V by 4 bases; bases with no gene match: 3. The length of the CDR3 is 15 residues. CDR1 is SGHNT, CDR2 YENEEA, per germline. This CDR3 is CASSSRDRGTDTQYF. CDR3 DNA: TGTGCCAGCAGCTCCCGGGACAGGGGCACAGATACGCAGTATTTT.

The V gene is TRBV18, the J gene TRBJ2-7, with TRBD1 identical over 8 bases. The CDR3 length is 16 residues. From germline, CDR1 is KGHSH and CDR2 LQKENI. Trimming removed 0 bases from V and 5 bases from J; junction bases left unmatched: 9. The CDR3, as DNA: TGTGCCAGCTCACCACCTAGGGACAGGTCTATCCACGAGCAGTACTTC. Protein sequence: CASSPPRDRSIHEQYF.

The chain combines TRBV28 with TRBJ1-1, with D unclear. There are 15 residues in the CDR3. The V gene's germline CDR1 is MDHEN and CDR2 SYDVKM. V lost 4 bases to trimming and J lost 2 bases, with 14 bases between them. The CDR3 DNA sequence: TGTGCCAGCAGTTCCCACCCGGGTACAAACACTGAAGCTTTCTTT. Translated, it gives CASSSHPGTNTEAFF.

The V call is TRBV7-2, the J call TRBJ1-1, with D possibly being TRBD1 (6 bases). From germline, CDR1 is SGHTA and CDR2 FQGNSA. Between the trimmed V and J ends, which lost 5 bases and 0 bases, there was a span of 16 bases. The CDR3 length is 16 residues. The CDR3 region is CASSTRQALLNTEAFF. The CDR3 coding sequence is TGTGCCAGCAGCACCCGACAGGCCCTCTTGAACACTGAAGCTTTCTTT.

Regarding this clone: Because the CDR3's place on the DNA is in doubt, the DNA is left out and the CDR3 is given as listed by TCRdb. This chain links TRBV21-1 with TRBJ1-1. TRBV21-1 counts as a pseudogene. The CDR3 spans 16 residues, counting both ends. CDR3 residues: CASSTAIVGGGTEAFF.

The CDR3 coding sequence is TGTGCCAGTAGTTCTGGGGGGGGAGGACTAGCGGAGTTCTTC. Translation gives CASSSGGGGLAEFF. J is TRBJ2-1 and V is TRBV19; 10 bases are a match to TRBD2. The J segment lost 14 bases and the V segment lost 5 bases, leaving 12 bases of the junction unmatched. The length of the CDR3 is 14 residues. CDR1 and CDR2 (germline): LNHDA, SQIVND (reference sequence).

This clone was recorded only once. The chain is built from TRBV6-2 or TRBV6-3 and TRBJ1-1; D remains unclear. Trimming shortened V by 4 bases and J by 1 base, and 13 bases separated the two germline ends. Germline CDR1 is MNHEY and CDR2 is SVGEGT. CDR3 length: 15 residues. The CDR3 DNA sequence: TGTGCCAGCAGTTTCCCTACAACGGGGAACACTGAAGCTTTCTTT. It yields the protein CASSFPTTGNTEAFF.

This clone was seen once. The gene calls are TRBV11-2 and TRBJ2-3; 8 nucleotides align to TRBD1. The trim removed 2 bases at V and 4 bases at J, leaving 8 bases unmatched. CDR1 and CDR2 (germline): SGHAT, FQNNGV. The CDR3 extends over 16 amino acids. CDR3 in DNA: TGTGCCAGCAGCTTATGGACAGGGTCTGCCGCAGATACGCAGTATTTT. Its protein is CASSLWTGSAADTQYF.